Sequencing of this T cell receptor (beta chain) was carried out in a study of OX40 agonist ivuxolimab in advanced cancers. On the study more broadly: Patients got intravenous ivuxolimab at 0.01 to 10 mg/kg every 2 weeks. Among those enrolled, mean age was around 60 years (range roughly 23 to 90) and less than 90% were male.

Trimming took 6 bases from V and 4 from J, leaving 13 bases between them. CDR3 length: 13 amino acids. Germline CDR1 MNHNS, CDR2 SASEGT. The sampling schedule covered blood at baseline, cycle 4 day 1, and cycle 7 day 1. Generated by immunoSEQ multiplex PCR, the TCRdb table keeps only in-frame clones and is missing some. The table has tens of thousands of clones, over 90% seen once. Sequenced material: CD4+ or CD8+ T cells sorted from blood, taken in a trial of the OX40 agonist ivuxolimab. The V and J genes are TRBV6-1 and TRBJ2-7; D is unclear. This receptor was identified in an adult with an advanced solid tumor such as melanoma, head and neck, liver or kidney cancer. The CDR3 DNA is TGTGCCAGCAGCCTATACTCCGGATACGAGCAGTACTTC. Protein product: CASSLYSGYEQYF.